This T cell receptor beta chain was observed in a study of T cell repertoires in cytomegalovirus infection. Study overall: CMV infection plus the matching HLA type was flagged by public TCR beta signatures.

One entry per CDR3 protein, called by TCRdb with MiXCR from the reads. The table has roughly 640,000 distinct CDR3 sequences, approximately 25% seen once; the top ten hold less than 10%. This CDR3 contains 13 residues. V dropped 2 bases and J dropped 4 bases, with 8 bases sitting between them. CDR1 is SGHDN, CDR2 FVKESK, per germline. Sample: CD8+ T cells from PBMCs. This TCR was sampled from a human donor in good health (CMV status not recorded). Some clones in this sample may be carry-over from other donors' samples. The J gene is TRBJ1-1, the V gene TRBV14, with D uncertain. This CDR3 reads CASSQREVTEAFF. CDR3 nucleotides: TGTGCCAGCAGCCAACGCGAGGTCACTGAAGCTTTCTTT.